This is a list of T cell receptor beta chains from one sample in a study of T-cell reconstitution after alpha-beta-depleted transplantation in children. TCRdb re-analysed the PCR reads in MiXCR, keeping a single row per CDR3 protein. The table has 750,000 to 950,000 distinct CDR3 sequences, roughly 15% seen once. Sequenced here: PBMCs, mostly from graft donor cells, sampled 360 days after TCRalphabeta/CD19-depleted stem cell transplant. Receptor source: a male patient younger than 18 who had a stem cell transplant for acute lymphoblastic leukemia, so the T cells may come from the graft donor. The CDR3 runs from the conserved cysteine through the conserved F or W. Each record gives: clone size, D gene, J gene, V gene, CDR3 protein, CDR3 DNA. A D gene is named only where the DNA matches it firmly. Only some rows state a clone size, as once, few, many or a class for expanded clones.

abundance: NA
d_gene: TRBD2
j_gene: TRBJ2-7
v_gene: TRBV10-2
CDR3aa: CASSDLTSGISQQYF
CDR3nt: TGCGCCAGCAGTGATCTGACTAGCGGGATATCGCAGCAGTACTTC

abundance: many
d_gene: NA
j_gene: TRBJ2-3
v_gene: TRBV7-9
CDR3aa: CASSLGGQADTQYF
CDR3nt: TGTGCCAGCAGCTTGGGAGGCCAGGCAGATACGCAGTATTTT

abundance: few
d_gene: NA
j_gene: TRBJ1-2
v_gene: TRBV27
CDR3aa: CASSRTLWGHRNGYTF
CDR3nt: TGTGCCAGCAGCCGAACCCTGTGGGGACACAGGAATGGCTACACCTTC

abundance: many
d_gene: NA
j_gene: TRBJ2-4
v_gene: TRBV24-1
CDR3aa: CATIGGNKNIQYF
CDR3nt: TGTGCCACCATCGGAGGGAATAAAAACATTCAGTACTTC

abundance: many
d_gene: TRBD1
j_gene: TRBJ1-6
v_gene: TRBV6-1
CDR3aa: CASSRSTTGGVSSPLHF
CDR3nt: TGTGCCAGCAGTCGTAGCACGACAGGGGGCGTGAGTTCACCCCTCCACTTT

abundance: few
d_gene: NA
j_gene: TRBJ1-4
v_gene: TRBV5-1
CDR3aa: CASSLSRTYNEKLFF
CDR3nt: TGCGCCAGCAGCTTGAGCCGCACCTATAATGAAAAACTGTTTTTT

abundance: NA
d_gene: NA
j_gene: TRBJ2-7
v_gene: TRBV7-8
CDR3aa: CASSLFQGPSYEQYF
CDR3nt: TGTGCCAGCAGCTTGTTCCAGGGTCCCTCCTACGAGCAGTACTTC

abundance: few
d_gene: NA
j_gene: TRBJ2-5
v_gene: TRBV20-1
CDR3aa: CSVRSGTQYF
CDR3nt: TGCAGTGTCCGCTCTGGGACCCAGTACTTC

abundance: NA
d_gene: NA
j_gene: TRBJ2-5
v_gene: TRBV7-9
CDR3aa: CASSLALDSQETQYF
CDR3nt: TGTGCCAGCAGCTTAGCCTTGGACTCCCAAGAGACCCAGTACTTC

abundance: few
d_gene: NA
j_gene: TRBJ2-7
v_gene: TRBV11-1
CDR3aa: CASHKLLANEQYF
CDR3nt: TGTGCCAGCCACAAACTCCTAGCGAACGAGCAGTACTTC

abundance: NA
d_gene: TRBD2
j_gene: TRBJ2-1
v_gene: TRBV7-2
CDR3aa: CASSLRTSGILSYNEQFF
CDR3nt: TGTGCCAGCAGCTTAAGGACTAGCGGGATCCTCTCCTACAATGAGCAGTTCTTC

abundance: few
d_gene: TRBD2
j_gene: TRBJ2-5
v_gene: TRBV7-2
CDR3aa: CASPWGLAGPRETQYF
CDR3nt: TGTGCCAGCCCCTGGGGACTAGCGGGGCCCAGGGAGACCCAGTACTTC

abundance: few
d_gene: TRBD2
j_gene: TRBJ2-1
v_gene: TRBV7-9
CDR3aa: CASSFSSSGNEQFF
CDR3nt: TGTGCCAGCAGCTTCTCGTCTAGCGGCAATGAGCAGTTCTTC

abundance: many
d_gene: NA
j_gene: TRBJ2-1
v_gene: TRBV6-6
CDR3aa: CASSLLGGSLQFF
CDR3nt: TGTGCCAGCAGTTTGCTTGGGGGTAGTCTTCAGTTCTTC

abundance: many
d_gene: TRBD2
j_gene: TRBJ2-1
v_gene: TRBV7-2
CDR3aa: CASSLAIGTSVHNEQFF
CDR3nt: TGTGCCAGCAGCTTAGCGATAGGGACTAGCGTCCACAATGAGCAGTTCTTC

abundance: few
d_gene: NA
j_gene: TRBJ2-2
v_gene: TRBV27
CDR3aa: CASSFSGGHRELFF
CDR3nt: TGTGCCAGCAGTTTTTCGGGGGGACACCGGGAGCTGTTTTTT

abundance: few
d_gene: NA
j_gene: TRBJ2-7
v_gene: TRBV5-1
CDR3aa: CASSLNLASSYEQYF
CDR3nt: TGCGCCAGCAGCTTGAACCTAGCGAGCTCCTACGAGCAGTACTTC

abundance: many
d_gene: TRBD1
j_gene: TRBJ2-3
v_gene: TRBV27
CDR3aa: CASSFSGQGGDTQYF
CDR3nt: TGTGCCAGCAGTTTTTCCGGACAGGGCGGGGATACGCAGTATTTT

abundance: NA
d_gene: NA
j_gene: TRBJ2-7
v_gene: TRBV27
CDR3aa: CASSADSRWEQYF
CDR3nt: TGTGCCAGCAGTGCGGACAGCCGCTGGGAGCAGTACTTC

abundance: many
d_gene: NA
j_gene: TRBJ1-1
v_gene: TRBV5-1
CDR3aa: CASSLGGAGTEAFF
CDR3nt: TGCGCCAGCAGCCTGGGAGGCGCGGGCACTGAAGCTTTCTTT

abundance: few
d_gene: TRBD1
j_gene: TRBJ2-5
v_gene: TRBV5-1
CDR3aa: CASSRDRGPVETQYF
CDR3nt: TGCGCCAGCAGTAGGGACAGGGGGCCGGTAGAGACCCAGTACTTC

abundance: few
d_gene: NA
j_gene: TRBJ1-2
v_gene: TRBV12-3/TRBV12-4
CDR3aa: CASSLGTVPYGYTF
CDR3nt: TGTGCCAGCAGTTTAGGGACAGTACCCTATGGCTACACCTTC

abundance: NA
d_gene: NA
j_gene: TRBJ2-6
v_gene: TRBV7-2
CDR3aa: CASSSRPGKNGANVLTF
CDR3nt: TGTGCCAGCAGCTCCCGGCCGGGGAAGAATGGGGCCAACGTCCTGACTTTC

abundance: NA
d_gene: NA
j_gene: TRBJ2-5
v_gene: TRBV6-2/TRBV6-3
CDR3aa: CASSEQRETQYF
CDR3nt: TGTGCCAGCAGTGAGCAAAGAGAGACCCAGTACTTC

abundance: few
d_gene: NA
j_gene: TRBJ2-3
v_gene: TRBV12-3/TRBV12-4
CDR3aa: CASSLWETQDTQYF
CDR3nt: TGTGCCAGCAGCCTCTGGGAAACTCAGGACACGCAGTATTTT

abundance: few
d_gene: NA
j_gene: TRBJ1-1
v_gene: TRBV5-1
CDR3aa: CASSSTGAMLGEAFF
CDR3nt: TGCGCCAGCAGCTCCACCGGGGCCATGCTGGGTGAAGCTTTCTTT

abundance: few
d_gene: TRBD2
j_gene: TRBJ2-3
v_gene: TRBV5-6
CDR3aa: CASSLGVGRSDTQYF
CDR3nt: TGTGCCAGCAGCTTGGGAGTCGGGAGGTCCGATACGCAGTATTTT

abundance: NA
d_gene: TRBD1
j_gene: TRBJ2-7
v_gene: TRBV4-1
CDR3aa: CASSQLGTGRYEQYF
CDR3nt: TGCGCCAGCAGCCAATTGGGGACAGGGAGGTACGAGCAGTACTTC

abundance: few
d_gene: NA
j_gene: TRBJ2-7
v_gene: TRBV25-1
CDR3aa: CASPSRERYEQYF
CDR3nt: TGTGCCAGCCCCTCTAGGGAAAGATACGAGCAGTACTTC

abundance: NA
d_gene: NA
j_gene: TRBJ2-1
v_gene: TRBV15
CDR3aa: CATRHRGSEQFF
CDR3nt: TGTGCCACCAGGCATAGGGGAAGTGAGCAGTTCTTC

abundance: few
d_gene: NA
j_gene: TRBJ2-7
v_gene: TRBV4-1
CDR3aa: CASSQDLRVYEQYF
CDR3nt: TGCGCCAGCAGCCAAGACCTTAGGGTTTACGAGCAGTACTTC

abundance: few
d_gene: NA
j_gene: TRBJ2-5
v_gene: TRBV7-2
CDR3aa: CASSRNTLSRETQYF
CDR3nt: TGTGCCAGCAGCCGCAACACTCTTTCCAGGGAGACCCAGTACTTC

abundance: NA
d_gene: NA
j_gene: TRBJ2-2
v_gene: TRBV7-6
CDR3aa: CASSHVRELVNTGELFF
CDR3nt: TGTGCCAGCAGCCACGTGAGAGAGCTTGTTAACACCGGGGAGCTGTTTTTT

abundance: few
d_gene: TRBD2
j_gene: TRBJ2-5
v_gene: TRBV3-1
CDR3aa: CASSQDRLAGGPGETQYF
CDR3nt: TGTGCCAGCAGCCAAGATAGATTAGCGGGAGGGCCGGGAGAGACCCAGTACTTC

abundance: few
d_gene: TRBD1
j_gene: TRBJ2-3
v_gene: TRBV18
CDR3aa: CASSRQGADTQYF
CDR3nt: TGTGCCAGCTCACGACAGGGGGCAGATACGCAGTATTTT